This entry describes one T cell receptor (beta chain). These data belong to a study of cytomegalovirus exposure and HLA in healthy donors. Trimming cost V 3 bases and J 0 bases, with 9 bases left between them. Per the germline V gene, CDR1 is SQVTM and CDR2 is ANQGSEA. The CDR3 is 14 amino acids. Researchers ran the PCR with 60 Vbeta and 13 Jbeta primers. Sequencing was performed with immunoSEQ multiplex PCR; in TCRdb, only in-frame clones are kept and a portion is missing. The sample lists approximately 150,000 clones; 75% to 85% were seen once. The sequence was obtained from a male donor in good health and CMV-seropositive. The specimen was PBMCs. The chain uses TRBV29-1 and TRBJ2-1; D remains unclear. The CDR3 spells CSVDGSSSYNEQFF. Here the CDR3 DNA reads TGCAGCGTTGACGGGTCCAGCTCCTACAATGAGCAGTTCTTC.